Each of the 6 T cell receptor beta chains below was sequenced from the same sample in a study of shared clonotypes between healthy human individuals. Generated by immunoSEQ multiplex PCR, the TCRdb table keeps only in-frame clones and is missing some. The data hold about 2 million clones, with about 95% observed a single time. CD8 cells classed as naive were CD45RO-negative and positively selected for CCR7, excluding terminally differentiated effector memory CD45RA+ cells. What was sequenced was naive CD8+ T cells sorted from blood. These receptors all come from a man between 18 and 29 years old in good health.

The V call is TRBV27, the J call TRBJ2-1, with a tentative D call TRBD1 (6 bases). The CDR3 loop spans 14 amino acids. The V gene's germline CDR1 is MNHEY and CDR2 SMNVEV (reference sequence). With 10 bases removed from V and 2 bases from J, the gap between germline ends came to 15 bases. The CDR3 DNA reads TGTGCCACCCAGTGGGCAGGGGCCTACAATGAGCAGTTCTTC. Its protein is CATQWAGAYNEQFF.

This clone occurred once. The chain has TRBV6-1 and TRBJ2-1, with 11 bases matching TRBD2. The germline gives CDR1 MNHNS, CDR2 SASEGT. With V trimmed by 0 bases and J by 7 bases, 5 bases remained unmatched. This CDR3 contains 16 residues. The CDR3 protein is CASSEAGLAEGNEQFF. The CDR3 DNA is TGTGCCAGCAGTGAAGCGGGACTAGCGGAGGGGAATGAGCAGTTCTTC.

The gene calls are TRBV14 and TRBJ2-7, with D maybe TRBD1 (6 bases). The V gene's germline CDR1 is SGHDN and CDR2 FVKESK. This CDR3 contains 15 residues. Trimming took off 0 bases at V and 4 bases at J, with 13 bases between the two ends. CDR3: CASSQEAARGYEQYF. The CDR3 nucleotides are TGTGCCAGCAGCCAAGAGGCGGCCAGGGGTTACGAGCAGTACTTC. Based on the CDR3 plus reference TRBV14 and TRBJ2-7, the full variable domain is EAGVTQFPSHSVIEKGQTVTLRCDPISGHDNLYWYRRVMGKEIKFLLHFVKESKQDESGMPNNRFLAERTGGTYSTLKVQPAELEDSGVYFCASSQEAARGYEQYFGPGTRLTVT.

The gene calls are TRBV10-2 and TRBJ1-4, with D uncertain. The CDR3 is made up of 13 amino acids. Germline V gene data show CDR1 as WSHSY and CDR2 as SAAADI. Deletions cut 0 bases from V and 6 bases from J, with 5 bases between. CDR3 nucleotides: TGCGCCAGCAGTGAGTCCGGGGATGAAAAACTGTTTTTT. Residues: CASSESGDEKLFF.

The chain joins TRBV15 to TRBJ1-2; 9 bases map to TRBD1. Germline V gene sequence: CDR1 LNHNV, CDR2 YYDKDF (reference sequence). Trimming at V came to 1 base and at J to 4 bases, leaving 4 bases not matched to a gene. This CDR3 has 15 residues. The CDR3 spells CATSRGQGVAYGYTF. Here the CDR3 DNA reads TGTGCCACCAGCAGAGGACAGGGGGTGGCCTATGGCTACACCTTC.

This chain links TRBV7-2 with TRBJ2-2, with D possibly matching TRBD2 (7 bases). From germline, CDR1 is SGHTA and CDR2 FQGNSA. Trimming removed 5 bases from V and 5 bases from J, with 18 bases in between. This CDR3 region has 16 residues. CDR3 in amino acids: CASSPRGLGGTGELFF. For the CDR3, the DNA is TGTGCCAGCAGCCCACGTGGACTAGGGGGTACCGGGGAGCTGTTTTTT.